This TCR beta chain appears in the sequencing data of a study of post-analysis software for immune sequencing data. Overall study context: Clinical courses comprised relapsing-remitting, secondary progressive and progressive-relapsing multiple sclerosis. Study-wide results and limits: Five TRBV segments, TRBV5-6, TRBV5-1 and TRBV20-1 among them, were found more frequent in patients than controls.

Germline lookup yields CDR1 SGHRS and CDR2 YFSETQ. V lost 1 base and J lost 2, with 16 bases in between. This CDR3 region has 16 residues. The library was made from cDNA and included unique molecular identifiers. Each CDR3 protein is one row after TCRdb ran MiXCR on the PCR reads. The data hold 450,000 to 700,000 distinct CDR3 sequences, with roughly 45% observed a single time. Points on this clonotype: The antigen remains undetermined.

The specimen was blood. The rearrangement uses TRBV5-1 and TRBJ2-7; tentative D call: TRBD2 (5 bases). The sequence was collected from a girl aged 5-17 years with multiple sclerosis. CDR3 protein: CASSLTAAAFPYEQYF. As DNA, the CDR3 is TGCGCCAGCAGCTTGACAGCGGCAGCTTTCCCCTACGAGCAGTACTTC.